A selection of T cell receptor beta chains follows, all from one sample in a study of shared clonotypes between healthy human individuals. Clones were read by immunoSEQ multiplex PCR, and TCRdb kept only the in-frame ones, dropping some. The sample records approximately 2,000,000 clones, about 93% being singletons. The specimen sequenced was naive CD8+ T cells from PBMCs. The origin of the receptors is a man aged 18 to 29 in good health. Some clones in this sample may be carry-over from other donors' samples. The CDR3 runs from the conserved cysteine through the conserved F or W. The D gene is left open where the match is weak. Expanded clones are given a class, and other clones once, few, many or no size at all.

clone_size: .; v_call: TRBV28; j_call: TRBJ1-2; d_call: .; cdr3_aa: CASSLSEEAGFFYGYTF; cdr3_nt: TGTGCCAGCAGTTTATCCGAGGAAGCGGGCTTTTTTTATGGCTACACCTTC
clone_size: .; v_call: TRBV30; j_call: TRBJ1-1; d_call: .; cdr3_aa: CAWSALGEGGVEAFF; cdr3_nt: TGTGCCTGGAGTGCTCTGGGAGAGGGAGGTGTTGAAGCTTTCTTT
clone_size: .; v_call: TRBV7-9; j_call: TRBJ2-1; d_call: TRBD2; cdr3_aa: CASSAPSGNTYNEQFF; cdr3_nt: TGTGCCAGCAGCGCGCCAAGCGGGAACACCTACAATGAGCAGTTCTTC
clone_size: .; v_call: TRBV28; j_call: TRBJ1-1; d_call: .; cdr3_aa: CASSLRRDYTEAFF; cdr3_nt: TGTGCCAGCAGTTTACGCAGGGACTACACTGAAGCTTTCTTT
clone_size: .; v_call: TRBV29-1; j_call: TRBJ1-5; d_call: .; cdr3_aa: CSVDGGGSNQPQHF; cdr3_nt: TGCAGCGTTGATGGAGGAGGTAGCAATCAGCCCCAGCATTTT
clone_size: .; v_call: TRBV6-4; j_call: TRBJ2-5; d_call: .; cdr3_aa: CASSVHRKETQYF; cdr3_nt: TGTGCCAGCAGTGTACACAGGAAAGAGACCCAGTACTTC
clone_size: .; v_call: TRBV9; j_call: TRBJ1-4; d_call: TRBD1; cdr3_aa: CASSPRQPTGRGEKLFF; cdr3_nt: TGTGCCAGCAGCCCCCGACAGCCGACAGGGCGAGGAGAAAAACTGTTTTTT
clone_size: .; v_call: TRBV28; j_call: TRBJ2-2; d_call: TRBD1; cdr3_aa: CASSLGQGGTGELFF; cdr3_nt: TGTGCCAGCAGTTTAGGACAGGGAGGAACCGGGGAGCTGTTTTTT
clone_size: .; v_call: TRBV15; j_call: TRBJ2-6; d_call: TRBD1; cdr3_aa: CATSGGRGLTPSGANVLTF; cdr3_nt: TGTGCCACCAGCGGAGGAAGGGGGCTAACTCCCTCTGGGGCCAACGTCCTGACTTTC
clone_size: .; v_call: TRBV5-6; j_call: TRBJ2-5; d_call: .; cdr3_aa: CASSGSLSPWGETQYF; cdr3_nt: TGTGCCAGCAGCGGCAGCCTCAGCCCTTGGGGAGAGACCCAGTACTTC
clone_size: .; v_call: TRBV4-1; j_call: TRBJ2-7; d_call: .; cdr3_aa: CASSPRSGSLAHEQYF; cdr3_nt: TGCGCCAGCAGCCCTAGGAGCGGGTCGCTAGCCCACGAGCAGTACTTC
clone_size: .; v_call: TRBV10-3; j_call: TRBJ2-7; d_call: TRBD1; cdr3_aa: CAISQSGQGYEQYF; cdr3_nt: TGTGCCATCAGCCAATCCGGACAGGGCTACGAGCAGTACTTC
clone_size: .; v_call: TRBV30; j_call: TRBJ2-7; d_call: TRBD1; cdr3_aa: CAWSLYRGLQTYEQYF; cdr3_nt: TGTGCCTGGAGTCTCTACAGGGGGCTCCAAACCTACGAGCAGTACTTC
clone_size: once; v_call: TRBV7-8; j_call: TRBJ1-3; d_call: TRBD1; cdr3_aa: CASSPREGQGSGNTIYF; cdr3_nt: TGTGCCAGCAGCCCCCGCGAGGGACAGGGCTCTGGAAACACCATATATTTT
clone_size: once; v_call: TRBV30; j_call: TRBJ2-1; d_call: .; cdr3_aa: CAWSVLYNNEQFF; cdr3_nt: TGTGCCTGGAGTGTACTGTACAACAATGAGCAGTTCTTC
clone_size: .; v_call: TRBV6-1; j_call: TRBJ1-1; d_call: .; cdr3_aa: CASSPSPEAFF; cdr3_nt: TGTGCCAGCAGCCCCTCTCCTGAAGCTTTCTTT
clone_size: .; v_call: TRBV7-9; j_call: TRBJ1-1; d_call: .; cdr3_aa: CASSSSGPENTEAFF; cdr3_nt: TGTGCCAGCAGCAGCTCGGGACCAGAAAACACTGAAGCTTTCTTT
clone_size: .; v_call: TRBV4-3; j_call: TRBJ1-3; d_call: .; cdr3_aa: CASSDRQVGNTIYF; cdr3_nt: TGCGCCAGCAGCGATAGACAGGTTGGAAACACCATATATTTT
clone_size: .; v_call: TRBV5-5; j_call: TRBJ2-1; d_call: .; cdr3_aa: CASSIDRPFYNEQFF; cdr3_nt: TGTGCCAGCAGCATTGACAGACCGTTCTACAATGAGCAGTTCTTC
clone_size: .; v_call: TRBV28; j_call: TRBJ1-4; d_call: TRBD1; cdr3_aa: CASRLQGAGEKLFF; cdr3_nt: TGTGCCAGCAGATTGCAGGGGGCCGGTGAAAAACTGTTTTTT
clone_size: .; v_call: TRBV29-1; j_call: TRBJ2-1; d_call: TRBD2; cdr3_aa: CSVVSGSLSYNEQFF; cdr3_nt: TGCAGCGTTGTCAGCGGGAGCCTCTCCTACAATGAGCAGTTCTTC
clone_size: .; v_call: TRBV6-1; j_call: TRBJ2-7; d_call: .; cdr3_aa: CASSDHEQYF; cdr3_nt: TGTGCCAGCAGTGATCACGAGCAGTACTTC
clone_size: .; v_call: TRBV6-5; j_call: TRBJ1-1; d_call: .; cdr3_aa: CASNDSPNTEAFF; cdr3_nt: TGTGCCAGCAACGACAGCCCGAACACTGAAGCTTTCTTT
clone_size: .; v_call: TRBV10-2; j_call: TRBJ2-7; d_call: TRBD1; cdr3_aa: CASSEGQGPYEQYF; cdr3_nt: TGCGCCAGCAGTGAAGGACAGGGACCCTACGAGCAGTACTTC
clone_size: .; v_call: TRBV29-1; j_call: TRBJ1-5; d_call: .; cdr3_aa: CSVEDWRGQPQHF; cdr3_nt: TGCAGCGTTGAAGATTGGCGGGGTCAGCCCCAGCATTTT
clone_size: .; v_call: TRBV9; j_call: TRBJ2-1; d_call: .; cdr3_aa: CASSVGQPPNEQFF; cdr3_nt: TGTGCCAGCAGCGTAGGACAACCCCCCAATGAGCAGTTCTTC
clone_size: .; v_call: TRBV5-4; j_call: TRBJ1-1; d_call: .; cdr3_aa: CASSGGPNTEAFF; cdr3_nt: TGTGCCAGCAGCGGCGGGCCCAACACTGAAGCTTTCTTT
clone_size: once; v_call: TRBV7-9; j_call: TRBJ2-7; d_call: TRBD1; cdr3_aa: CASSLPRSETGNRYEQYF; cdr3_nt: TGTGCCAGCAGCTTACCCCGCTCCGAGACAGGGAATCGGTACGAGCAGTACTTC
clone_size: .; v_call: TRBV27; j_call: TRBJ1-1; d_call: .; cdr3_aa: CASKRGNTEAFF; cdr3_nt: TGTGCCAGCAAGCGGGGGAACACTGAAGCTTTCTTT
clone_size: .; v_call: TRBV11-2; j_call: TRBJ2-7; d_call: .; cdr3_aa: CASSLVGLRYEQYF; cdr3_nt: TGTGCCAGCAGCTTAGTGGGGCTAAGGTACGAGCAGTACTTC
clone_size: .; v_call: TRBV19; j_call: TRBJ2-2; d_call: .; cdr3_aa: CASVDSISGELFF; cdr3_nt: TGTGCCAGCGTAGATTCGATCTCCGGGGAGCTGTTTTTT
clone_size: .; v_call: TRBV5-4; j_call: TRBJ2-2; d_call: .; cdr3_aa: CASSLAPSLAVGELFF; cdr3_nt: TGTGCCAGCAGCTTGGCCCCTAGCCTTGCTGTCGGGGAGCTGTTTTTT
clone_size: once; v_call: TRBV4-3; j_call: TRBJ1-2; d_call: .; cdr3_aa: CASSQDNSLLSGYTF; cdr3_nt: TGCGCCAGCAGCCAAGATAACAGTTTATTGAGCGGCTACACCTTC
clone_size: .; v_call: TRBV30; j_call: TRBJ2-1; d_call: .; cdr3_aa: CACIGLQGNEQFF; cdr3_nt: TGTGCCTGCATCGGACTCCAGGGCAATGAGCAGTTCTTC
clone_size: .; v_call: TRBV13; j_call: TRBJ1-2; d_call: TRBD1; cdr3_aa: CASSSSRGLAGYTF; cdr3_nt: TGTGCCAGCAGCTCCTCCAGGGGGCTGGCTGGCTACACCTTC
clone_size: .; v_call: TRBV27; j_call: TRBJ2-1; d_call: .; cdr3_aa: CASSFLQGEQFF; cdr3_nt: TGTGCCAGCAGTTTCCTACAGGGTGAGCAGTTCTTC
clone_size: .; v_call: TRBV27; j_call: TRBJ1-1; d_call: .; cdr3_aa: CASSRISGVNTEAFF; cdr3_nt: TGTGCCAGCAGTCGAATTTCAGGGGTGAACACTGAAGCTTTCTTT
clone_size: .; v_call: TRBV7-9; j_call: TRBJ2-5; d_call: .; cdr3_aa: CASSPSWSDETQYF; cdr3_nt: TGTGCCAGCAGCCCCAGTTGGAGCGACGAGACCCAGTACTTC
clone_size: .; v_call: TRBV6-1; j_call: TRBJ1-2; d_call: .; cdr3_aa: CATLPRELYGYTF; cdr3_nt: TGTGCCACCTTGCCCCGGGAACTCTATGGCTACACCTTC
clone_size: .; v_call: TRBV28; j_call: TRBJ2-1; d_call: .; cdr3_aa: CASRPLGRYNEQFF; cdr3_nt: TGTGCCAGCAGACCACTGGGACGGTACAATGAGCAGTTCTTC
clone_size: .; v_call: TRBV28; j_call: TRBJ2-3; d_call: .; cdr3_aa: CASSFAPTDTQYF; cdr3_nt: TGTGCCAGCAGTTTTGCCCCCACAGATACGCAGTATTTT